The next 32 T cell receptor beta chains were all read from a single sample in a study of immune reconstitution after stem cell transplant in scleroderma. TCRdb re-analysed the RT-PCR reads in MiXCR, keeping a single row per CDR3 protein. Found here are about 3,600 distinct CDR3 sequences, approximately 6.3% of them singletons; the top ten hold 15% to 17%. Collection took place before or after autologous hematopoietic stem cell transplantation (not recorded which). These receptors all come from a female donor with systemic sclerosis.

By proportion, this clonotype is medium-sized. V usage is TRBV29-1 and J usage is TRBJ1-1; D is unresolved. The CDR3 consists of 12 residues. Germline loops: CDR1 SQVTM, CDR2 ANQGSEA. Trimming left V 7 bases short and J 1 base short, with 10 bases between. The CDR3 loop reads CSAASTNTEAFF. The CDR3 DNA follows: TGCAGCGCCGCGAGTACGAACACTGAAGCTTTCTTT.

By share, this clonotype ranks as medium-sized. V and J are TRBV7-2 and TRBJ2-6, with D possibly being TRBD1 (6 bases). This CDR3 comprises 18 residues. The germline gives CDR1 SGHTA, CDR2 FQGNSA. V lost 5 bases to trimming and J lost 0 bases, with 17 bases between them. The CDR3 loop is CASSPGAGVDSGANVLTF. DNA for the CDR3: TGTGCCAGCAGCCCCGGGGCAGGGGTCGACTCTGGGGCCAACGTCCTGACTTTC.

By share, this clonotype counts as medium-sized. The chain couples TRBV5-1 to TRBJ1-1; D possibly corresponds to TRBD1 (5 bases). Germline assignment: CDR1 SGHRS and CDR2 YFSETQ. The V end was cut by 4 bases, the J end by 3 bases, with 16 bases between. The CDR3 consists of 15 residues. Written as DNA, the CDR3 is TGCGCCAGCAGCAAACTCAGGGATTTCGACACTGAAGCTTTCTTT. Amino acids: CASSKLRDFDTEAFF.

By frequency in the sample, this clonotype is medium-sized. J is TRBJ2-7 and V is TRBV5-1; 7 nucleotides line up with TRBD1. Germline loops: CDR1 SGHRS, CDR2 YFSETQ. The CDR3 consists of 15 residues. The V and J ends lost 1 base and 3 bases, in that order; junction bases with no gene match: 7. DNA for the CDR3: TGCGCCAGCAGCTTGTTACAGGGGCGAGACTACGAGCAGTACTTC. Translated, it gives CASSLLQGRDYEQYF.

Judged by abundance, this clonotype is medium-sized. CDR3 amino acids: CSVDGPVRDTEAFF. As DNA, the CDR3 is TGCAGCGTTGATGGCCCAGTTAGGGACACTGAAGCTTTCTTT. This chain uses TRBV29-1 with TRBJ1-1, with D unclear. Trimming removed 3 bases from V and 3 bases from J, with 14 bases in between. The CDR3 length is 14 residues. Germline V gene lookup returns CDR1 SQVTM and CDR2 ANQGSEA.

The chain links TRBV18 to TRBJ1-5; D is undetermined. Germline loops: CDR1 KGHSH, CDR2 LQKENI. CDR3 length: 15 residues. Trimming cost V 2 bases and J 5 bases, with 13 bases left between them. The CDR3 bases are TGTGCCAGCTCACCAGGCGCAGGTGGGGATCAGCCCCAGCATTTT. Residues: CASSPGAGGDQPQHF. Drawing the rest from reference TRBV18 and TRBJ1-5, the complete variable domain is NAGVMQNPRHLVRRRGQEARLRCSPMKGHSHVYWYRQLPEEGLKFMVYLQKENIIDESGMPKERFSAEFPKEGPSILRIQQVVRGDSAAYFCASSPGAGGDQPQHFGDGTRLSIL.

By share, this clonotype ranks as medium-sized (0.01 to 0.1%). This sequence joins TRBV29-1 and TRBJ1-5, with unresolved D. This CDR3 is built from 12 residues. Germline V gene sequence: CDR1 SQVTM, CDR2 ANQGSEA. Trimming took 7 bases from V and 0 from J, leaving 7 bases between them. The CDR3 DNA follows: TGCAGCGCGGTTTATAGCAATCAGCCCCAGCATTTT. Translating it yields CSAVYSNQPQHF.

This clonotype is medium-sized. The chain uses TRBV28 and TRBJ1-5, with D possibly being TRBD1 (6 bases). The CDR3 extends over 15 amino acids. Trimming removed 6 bases from V and 0 bases from J, with 12 bases in between. CDR1 is MDHEN, CDR2 SYDVKM, per germline. For the CDR3, the DNA is TGTGCCAGCAGCTTCGGACAGTATAGCAATCAGCCCCAGCATTTT. This translates into CASSFGQYSNQPQHF.

By sample fraction, this clonotype is medium-sized. This chain links TRBV12-3 or TRBV12-4 with TRBJ2-7; the match to TRBD1 covers 8 bases. V lost 4 bases, J lost 5 bases, and 7 bases stayed unmatched. The CDR3 sequence is 14 residues long. The CDR3 loop is CASSSGTGLNEQYF. The CDR3 DNA is TGTGCCAGCAGTTCCGGGACAGGCCTGAACGAGCAGTACTTC.

By share, this clonotype ranks as medium-sized. The V and J genes are TRBV20-1 and TRBJ2-1; 7 bases match TRBD2. CDR3 length: 14 residues. Germline assignment: CDR1 DFQATT and CDR2 SNEGSKA (reference sequence). The V gene end was trimmed by 1 base and the J gene end by 7 bases; junction bases not matched to a gene: 7. This chain's CDR3 is CSARAGGSRNEQFF. The CDR3 bases are TGCAGTGCTAGAGCGGGCGGGAGTCGTAATGAGCAGTTCTTC.

By sample share, this clonotype is medium-sized. The chain has TRBV7-2 and TRBJ1-6; 8 bases match TRBD1. This CDR3 is built from 16 residues. The junction had 9 bases not matched to a gene; V was cut back by 5 bases and J by 6 bases. CDR1 is SGHTA, CDR2 FQGNSA, per germline. Written as DNA, the CDR3 is TGTGCCAGCAGCCATTATTGGACAGGGATTAATTCACCCCTCCACTTT. This encodes CASSHYWTGINSPLHF.

This clonotype is medium-sized in the sample. The chain is built from TRBV5-6 and TRBJ1-2, with D unclear. The CDR3 is 14 residues long. Between the trimmed V and J ends, which lost 4 bases and 4 bases, there was a span of 14 bases. Germline V gene lookup returns CDR1 SGHDT and CDR2 YYEEEE. The CDR3 DNA is TGTGCCAGCAGCCCCATAGGCAGCGTCTATGGCTACACCTTC. As protein: CASSPIGSVYGYTF.

In this sample, this clonotype is medium-sized. The chain links TRBV3-1 to TRBJ2-7, with D possibly TRBD2 on 5 matching bases. Trimming pared 1 base from V and 7 bases from J, leaving 17 bases between. There are 15 residues in the CDR3. Germline V lookup: CDR1 LGHDT, CDR2 YNNKEL (reference sequence). In DNA form, the CDR3 reads TGTGCCAGCAGCCAAGGACCCCCTACCACGGGGGAGCAGTACTTC. It encodes CASSQGPPTTGEQYF.

In its sample, this clonotype ranks as medium-sized (0.01 to 0.1%). The chain is built from TRBV10-3 and TRBJ1-5; TRBD1 matches 8 bases. This CDR3 contains 17 residues. V lost 1 base, J lost 5 bases, and 10 bases stayed unmatched. Germline lookup yields CDR1 ENHRY and CDR2 SYGVKD. CDR3 coding DNA: TGTGCCATCAGTGAGTTTAGACAGGGGATGTTCCATCAGCCCCAGCATTTT. Its translation is CAISEFRQGMFHQPQHF.

This clonotype is deemed medium-sized. The CDR3: CASSPRGASEQYF. CDR3 nucleotides: TGTGCCAGCAGCCCCCGAGGGGCTAGCGAGCAGTACTTC. The rearrangement uses TRBV9 and TRBJ2-7, with D perhaps TRBD1 or TRBD2 (5 bases each). This CDR3 is built from 13 residues. The V gene's germline CDR1 is SGDLS and CDR2 YYNGEE. Trimming removed 4 bases from V and 6 bases from J, with 14 bases in between.

This clonotype is labeled as medium-sized. The genes are TRBV12-3 or TRBV12-4 and TRBJ1-1; D is undetermined. This CDR3 contains 13 residues. Between the trimmed V and J ends, which lost 6 bases and 0 bases, there was a span of 8 bases. CDR3 loop: CASSAGLNTEAFF. The CDR3 bases are TGTGCCAGCAGCGCCGGGCTGAACACTGAAGCTTTCTTT.

V and J are TRBV2 and TRBJ2-3; D possibly matches TRBD1 or TRBD2 (5 bases each). Trimming stripped 4 bases from V and 0 bases from J, with 11 bases between. CDR1 and CDR2 (germline): SNHLY, FYNNEI. The CDR3 consists of 15 residues. The CDR3 DNA is TGTGCCAGCAGTGGGGGGACCGCTAGCACAGATACGCAGTATTTT. It is translated as CASSGGTASTDTQYF.

In this sample, this clonotype is medium-sized. The CDR3 loop is CSVSADTTNTEAFF. The CDR3 nucleotides read TGCAGCGTTTCCGCCGACACAACTAACACTGAAGCTTTCTTT. This chain connects TRBV29-1 to TRBJ1-1; D is uncertain. The CDR3 has 14 residues. Trimming took 5 bases from V and 2 from J, leaving 15 bases between them. Germline CDR1 SQVTM, CDR2 ANQGSEA.

The chain links TRBV16 to TRBJ2-7; D perhaps matches TRBD2 (5 bases). The CDR3 has 13 amino acids. Germline CDR1 is KGHSY and CDR2 is FQNENV. Between the trimmed V and J ends, which lost 6 bases and 1 base, there was a span of 10 bases. Here the CDR3 reads CASRLDGSYEQYF. The CDR3 bases are TGTGCCAGCAGACTAGACGGATCCTACGAGCAGTACTTC.

Sample share makes this clonotype medium-sized. The chain links TRBV29-1 to TRBJ2-5; D is uncertain. The CDR3 has 15 residues. V dropped 6 bases and J dropped 0 bases, with 17 bases sitting between them. Per the germline V gene, CDR1 is SQVTM and CDR2 is ANQGSEA. The CDR3 spells CSVDPWLVNQETQYF. The CDR3 DNA sequence: TGCAGCGTAGACCCGTGGTTGGTTAACCAAGAGACCCAGTACTTC.

The rearrangement uses TRBV5-6 and TRBJ2-2; 8 positions agree with TRBD2. CDR3 size: 14 residues. Germline lookup yields CDR1 SGHDT and CDR2 YYEEEE. V shed 4 bases and J 4 bases; nucleotides not matched to a gene: 3. CDR3 loop: CASSTGGRTGELFF. CDR3 DNA: TGTGCCAGCAGCACGGGAGGGCGCACCGGGGAGCTGTTTTTT.

This clonotype is judged medium-sized (0.01 to 0.1%). The chain couples TRBV9 to TRBJ1-1; unclear D gene. Between the trimmed V and J ends, which lost 0 bases and 0 bases, there was a span of 12 bases. The CDR3 length is 16 residues. Germline assignment: CDR1 SGDLS and CDR2 YYNGEE. The CDR3 nucleotides read TGTGCCAGCAGCGTAGAGGACTACCCGATGAACACTGAAGCTTTCTTT. It codes for CASSVEDYPMNTEAFF.

This clonotype is medium-sized (0.01 to 0.1%). This chain links TRBV7-9 with TRBJ2-7; TRBD2 might be the D (7 bases). The CDR3 has 13 amino acids. Trimming cost V 11 bases and J 3 bases, with 17 bases left between them. Germline CDR1 and CDR2: SEHNR and FQNEAQ (reference sequence). The CDR3 here is CAARGGPGYEQYF. CDR3 DNA: TGTGCCGCTAGGGGGGGTCCTGGCTACGAGCAGTACTTC.

By sample fraction, this clonotype is medium-sized. CDR3 sequence: CASLRVGNTGELFF. The CDR3 nucleotides read TGTGCCAGCCTCCGAGTTGGGAACACCGGGGAGCTGTTTTTT. The rearrangement uses TRBV6-6 and TRBJ2-2; unclear D gene. Germline assignment: CDR1 MNHNY and CDR2 SVGAGI (reference sequence). The CDR3 is made up of 14 amino acids. Trimming removed 8 bases at V and 1 base at J, with 11 bases between.

This chain uses TRBV7-6 with TRBJ2-5; 8 bases align to TRBD2. Germline-derived CDR1 and CDR2 are SGHVS and FNYEAQ. Unmatched junction bases numbered 11, after V lost 8 bases and J lost 3 bases. The CDR3 runs to 15 residues. The CDR3 here is CASASPREGEETQYF. In DNA, the CDR3 is TGTGCCAGCGCCTCCCCCCGGGAGGGAGAAGAGACCCAGTACTTC.

Only a few counts were recorded for this clonotype. The chain employs TRBV3-1 and TRBJ2-7; D remains ambiguous. CDR1 is LGHDT and CDR2 is YNNKEL in the germline V gene (reference sequence). V was shortened by 2 bases and J by 6 bases, with 8 bases between the two germline ends. This CDR3 has 12 residues. CDR3 nucleotides: TGTGCCAGCAGCCAAACCACACGCGAGCAGTACTTC. It translates to CASSQTTREQYF.

This clonotype was recorded a few times. The rearrangement uses TRBV5-4 and TRBJ1-3; no reliable D call. Trimming removed 1 base from V and 0 bases from J, with 5 bases in between. The CDR3 sequence is 14 residues long. The germline CDR1 and CDR2 sequences are SGHNT and YYREEE (reference sequence). The DNA of the CDR3 is TGTGCCAGCAGCTTGTGGGGCTCTGGAAACACCATATATTTT. Residues: CASSLWGSGNTIYF.

This clonotype turned up a few times. The chain combines TRBV24-1 with TRBJ2-7; TRBD1 matches 7 bases. The germline gives CDR1 KGHDR, CDR2 SFDVKD. V was clipped by 4 bases and J by 6 bases; unmatched bases: 11. The CDR3 sequence is 15 residues long. The CDR3 bases are TGTGCCACCAGTGAAAGGGGGCATGTTACGGGCGAGCAGTACTTC. Translating it yields CATSERGHVTGEQYF.

This chain connects TRBV7-3 to TRBJ2-7, with 12 positions matching TRBD2. The germline V gene encodes CDR1 SGHTA and CDR2 FQGTGA. V was clipped by 5 bases and J by 6 bases; unmatched bases: 2. The CDR3 loop spans 13 amino acids. The CDR3 spells CASSLAGGAEQYF. The CDR3 region has the DNA TGTGCCAGCAGCCTAGCGGGGGGGGCCGAGCAGTACTTC. Filled out from reference TRBV7-3 and TRBJ2-7, the complete variable domain reads GAGVSQTPSNKVTEKGKYVELRCDPISGHTALYWYRQSLGQGPEFLIYFQGTGAADDSGLPNDRFFAVRPEGSVSTLKIQRTERGDSAVYLCASSLAGGAEQYFGPGTRLTVT.

By sample share, this clonotype is medium-sized. This chain connects TRBV20-1 to TRBJ1-4; D perhaps matches TRBD1 (6 bases). Trimming removed 3 bases at V and 6 bases at J, with 14 bases between. Germline V CDR1 and CDR2: DFQATT, SNEGSKA (reference sequence). The CDR3 consists of 14 residues. This chain's CDR3 is CSARQGSGDEKLFF. In DNA form, the CDR3 reads TGCAGTGCTAGGCAGGGGTCAGGGGATGAAAAACTGTTTTTT.

This chain connects TRBV5-1 to TRBJ2-3; the match to TRBD1 covers 10 bases. V trimming: 0 bases; J trimming: 6 bases; junction bases outside the gene matches: 7. This CDR3 is 16 amino acids long. Germline CDR1 and CDR2: SGHRS and YFSETQ. CDR3 region: CASSLVGTGEADTQYF. CDR3 nucleotide sequence: TGCGCCAGCAGCTTGGTCGGGACAGGGGAGGCCGATACGCAGTATTTT.

Judged by abundance, this clonotype is medium-sized. The genes are TRBV7-8 and TRBJ2-7, with 7 bases identical to TRBD2. The V gene end was trimmed by 5 bases and the J gene end by 0 bases; junction bases not matched to a gene: 7. CDR1 is SGHVS, CDR2 FQNEAQ, per germline. The CDR3 loop spans 15 amino acids. The CDR3 loop is CASSTGRLSSYEQYF. The CDR3 region has the DNA TGTGCCAGCAGCACCGGGAGGCTAAGCTCCTACGAGCAGTACTTC.